These 6 T cell receptor beta chains were sequenced from one sample in a study of T cells expressing NK-cell markers. TCRdb re-called the 5' RACE reads; every CDR3 protein appears as one record, without DNA. The sample has about 120,000 distinct CDR3 sequences, and its top ten clones hold approximately 18%. The sample comprised blood T cells: a sorted CD56 or NKG2C T cell subset, CD4+ or CD8+ T cells, or bulk PBMC T cells (not recorded which). Source of these receptors: a woman between 18 and 70 years old in good health.

The V and J genes are TRBV4-3 and TRBJ2-7; the TRBD2 assignment by TCRdb is unverifiable without DNA. The CDR3 has 18 residues. Germline V CDR1 and CDR2: LGHNA, YSLEER. CDR3: CASSQEEGQLAGAYEQYF.

The chain is built from TRBV4-1 and TRBJ1-1. The germline CDR1 and CDR2 sequences are MGHRA and YSYEKL. The CDR3 is made up of 15 amino acids. CDR3 sequence reads: CASSQRLKDLGEAFF.

The chain has TRBV29-1 and TRBJ2-3; the TRBD2 assignment by TCRdb is unverifiable without DNA. There are 11 residues in the CDR3. Germline V gives CDR1 SQVTM, CDR2 ANQGSEA. The CDR3 protein is CSVRGTDTQYF.

The J gene is TRBJ2-7, the V gene TRBV9; no DNA is available, so the TRBD2 call from TCRdb remains unchecked. Germline CDR1 is SGDLS and CDR2 is YYNGEE. The CDR3 consists of 14 residues. The CDR3 loop reads CASSVDAGSYEQYF. The variable domain in full, with the rest retrieved from reference TRBV9 and TRBJ2-7, is DSGVTQTPKHLITATGQRVTLRCSPRSGDLSVYWYQQSLDQGLQFLIQYYNGEERAKGNILERFSAQQFPDLHSELNLSSLELGDSALYFCASSVDAGSYEQYFGPGTRLTVT.

The chain joins TRBV5-5 to TRBJ2-3; TCRdb lists TRBD2, though no DNA is available to test this call. In germline, CDR1 is SGHKS, CDR2 YYEKEE (reference sequence). This CDR3 comprises 16 residues. CDR3 loop: CASSRRLAESTDTQYF.

The chain is built from TRBV6-1 and TRBJ2-3; TCRdb outputs TRBD2, but without DNA this stays unchecked. From germline, CDR1 is MNHNS and CDR2 SASEGT. The length of the CDR3 is 16 residues. The CDR3 loop reads CASSAPRSFGTDTQYF.